This TCR beta chain was found in a study of T cells in Graves' hyperthyroidism and ophthalmopathy. This clonotype was found a few times. Regions amplified from RNA transcripts were the TCR beta CDR3 regions. The TCR CDR3 was amplified in a first-round RT-PCR using the HTBI primer set. TCRdb re-called the multiplex PCR reads with MiXCR, one entry per CDR3 protein. The repertoire holds 500,000 to 600,000 distinct CDR3 sequences, roughly 46% seen once, with 19% in the top ten. In germline, CDR1 is ENHRY, CDR2 SYGVKD. The CDR3 has 13 residues. V shed 11 bases and J 0 bases; nucleotides not matched to a gene: 6.

Sequenced input: peripheral blood or thyroid tissue (not recorded which). The receptor comes from an adult woman with Graves' disease, either hyperthyroidism or ophthalmopathy (not recorded which). This rearrangement joins TRBV10-3 to TRBJ2-7; TRBD1 agrees at 8 bases. The CDR3 bases are TGTGCCGTGGCGGACAGGGACTCCTACGAGCAGTACTTC. This codes for CAVADRDSYEQYF.